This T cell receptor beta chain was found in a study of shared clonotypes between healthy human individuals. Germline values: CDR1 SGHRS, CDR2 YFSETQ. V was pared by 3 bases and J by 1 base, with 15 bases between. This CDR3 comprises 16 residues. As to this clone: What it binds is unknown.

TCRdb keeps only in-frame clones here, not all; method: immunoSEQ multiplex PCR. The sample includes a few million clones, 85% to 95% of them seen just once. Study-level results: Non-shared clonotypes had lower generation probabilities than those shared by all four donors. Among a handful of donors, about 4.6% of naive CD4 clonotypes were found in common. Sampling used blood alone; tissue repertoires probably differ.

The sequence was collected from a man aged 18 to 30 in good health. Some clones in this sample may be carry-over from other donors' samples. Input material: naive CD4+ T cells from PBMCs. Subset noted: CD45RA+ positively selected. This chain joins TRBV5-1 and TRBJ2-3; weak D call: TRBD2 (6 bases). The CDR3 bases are TGCGCCAGCAGCTGGGACGGGGGTCGGGGCACAGATACGCAGTATTTT. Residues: CASSWDGGRGTDTQYF.